This T cell receptor beta chain was identified during a study of beta chain features in type 1 diabetes. Findings and caveats of the study: There was a moderate but significant shortening of TCRB CDR3s in all four CD4+ subsets of Type 1 diabetes patients. Naive, central memory and Treg TCRB repertoires seemed to resemble each other more closely in patients than they did in healthy donors.

Of the isolated RNA, all was reverse transcribed, and so the sequenced material was expressed TCRB transcripts. The method was immunoSEQ multiplex PCR; TCRdb's version includes in-frame clones alone and lacks a portion of them. Altogether more than 200,000 clones are present, 16% being singletons, with the ten largest covering 0.07% to 0.095%. This clone has only a few counts. Its antigen is undetermined. Via CD45RO/CCR7/CD25/CD127/CD95/CD27, cells of the CD4+ naive, central memory, regulatory and stem cell-like memory subsets were sorted. Germline CDR1 is SGHVS and CDR2 is FNYEAQ. The CDR3 runs 15 residues. Trimming shortened V by 5 bases and J by 0 bases, and 13 bases separated the two germline ends.

This sequence originates from a man in his thirties or forties with type 1 diabetes. Sequencing used naive CD4+ T cells from blood. The chain employs TRBV7-6 and TRBJ1-1; no firm D call. This CDR3 is CASSANLVVNTEAFF. CDR3 nucleotide sequence: TGTGCCAGCAGCGCTAATCTTGTGGTGAACACTGAAGCTTTCTTT.